The 21 T cell receptor beta chains presented below share a single source sample, sequenced in a study of CD8 T cells in Susac syndrome. RNA totalling about 0.45 to 1 ug underwent reverse transcription with random hexamers. Via MiXCR, TCRdb re-called the immunoSEQ multiplex PCR reads, giving one row per CDR3 protein. The data contain roughly 190,000 distinct CDR3 sequences, 90% to 95% of them seen just once; the ten biggest clones take up 0.095% to 0.12%. Specimen: CD4+ T cells from PBMCs. Every receptor here comes from a human donor in good health.

Written as DNA, the CDR3 is TGTGCCAGCAGCCCGTTACGGGGGACAGATACGCAGTATTTT. This translates into CASSPLRGTDTQYF. The rearrangement uses TRBV27 and TRBJ2-3; possible D gene TRBD2, 6 bases. V was pared by 6 bases and J by 3 bases, with 13 bases between. CDR3 length: 14 amino acids. Germline CDR1 MNHEY, CDR2 SMNVEV (reference sequence).

The chain uses TRBV7-9 and TRBJ2-1; tentative D call: TRBD1 (6 bases). Germline V gene sequence: CDR1 SEHNR, CDR2 FQNEAQ (reference sequence). V was pared by 5 bases and J by 8 bases, with 13 bases between. CDR3 length: 13 residues. CDR3 nucleotides: TGTGCCAGCAGCGTTAGTCCAGGGGATGAGCAGTTCTTC. Translation gives CASSVSPGDEQFF.

The chain carries TRBV4-1 and TRBJ1-1; possibly TRBD1 for D (5 bases). The CDR3 contains 15 residues. Germline V gives CDR1 MGHRA, CDR2 YSYEKL. V was shortened by 0 bases and J by 5 bases, with 13 bases between the two germline ends. Written as DNA, the CDR3 is TGCGCCAGCAGCCAAGAATTTTCATGGGGGACTGAAGCTTTCTTT. Its translation is CASSQEFSWGTEAFF.

This chain uses TRBV5-1 with TRBJ2-5, with D tentatively TRBD2 (5 bases). V lost 4 bases and J 3 bases, leaving 16 bases between the germline ends. This CDR3 has 15 amino acids. Germline V gives CDR1 SGHRS, CDR2 YFSETQ. The CDR3 protein is CASSPDGGGEETQYF. The CDR3 bases are TGCGCCAGCAGCCCGGACGGAGGTGGGGAAGAGACCCAGTACTTC.

This sequence joins TRBV6-1 and TRBJ2-2; D assignment may be TRBD1 or TRBD2 (5 bases each). The CDR3 contains 14 residues. CDR1 is MNHNS and CDR2 is SASEGT in the germline V gene. Deletions cut 6 bases from V and 7 bases from J, with 15 bases between. CDR3 sequence reads: CASSEGPNHGELFF. The CDR3 nucleotides are TGTGCCAGCAGCGAGGGACCGAATCACGGGGAGCTGTTTTTT.

The V call is TRBV19, the J call TRBJ2-2; tentatively, D is TRBD2 (6 bases). There are 14 residues in the CDR3. With 5 bases removed from V and 2 bases from J, the gap between germline ends came to 9 bases. From germline, CDR1 is LNHDA and CDR2 SQIVND (reference sequence). The CDR3 loop reads CASSSGVNTGELFF. For the CDR3, the DNA is TGTGCCAGTAGTTCGGGGGTAAACACCGGGGAGCTGTTTTTT.

This clonotype was recorded once. This chain connects TRBV7-2 to TRBJ2-3, with TRBD2 matching over 10 bases. The germline V gene has CDR1 SGHTA and CDR2 FQGNSA. V dropped 3 bases and J dropped 10; count of bases not matched to a gene: 13. The CDR3 spans 16 residues. The CDR3 is CASSLAGLATPLPQYF. The CDR3 nucleotides are TGTGCCAGCAGCTTGGCGGGACTAGCGACTCCCCTTCCGCAGTATTTT.

The V and J genes are TRBV19 and TRBJ2-5; D may correspond to TRBD1 or TRBD2 (6 bases each). There are 15 residues in the CDR3. V gave up 6 bases and J gave up 5 bases, with 19 bases separating them. CDR1 is LNHDA, CDR2 SQIVND, per germline (reference sequence). The CDR3 reads CASSLIRGRKETQYF. The CDR3 region has the DNA TGTGCCAGTAGCCTCATTCGGGGGCGCAAGGAGACCCAGTACTTC.

The chain has TRBV7-3 and TRBJ2-3, with 7 bases that match TRBD1. V lost 4 bases and J lost 4; bases outside the gene matches: 8. The germline CDR1 and CDR2 sequences are SGHTA and FQGTGA. The CDR3 is 15 residues long. CDR3 DNA sequence: TGTGCCAGCAGCTCCAACTCGGACAGGTCAGATACGCAGTATTTT. Its protein product is CASSSNSDRSDTQYF.

This CDR3 is CASSYGPAGEQFF. DNA for the CDR3: TGTGCCAGCAGCTATGGACCGGCAGGTGAGCAGTTCTTC. This chain links TRBV7-9 with TRBJ2-1; D not resolved. Germline-derived CDR1 and CDR2 are SEHNR and FQNEAQ (reference sequence). The CDR3 length is 13 residues. Trimming pared 4 bases from V and 9 bases from J, leaving 13 bases between. Using reference TRBV7-9 and TRBJ2-1 for the parts outside the CDR3, the full variable domain is DTGVSQNPRHKITKRGQNVTFRCDPISEHNRLYWYRQTLGQGPEFLTYFQNEAQLEKSRLLSDRFSAERPKGSFSTLEIQRTEQGDSAMYLCASSYGPAGEQFFGPGTRLTVL.

This chain connects TRBV7-2 to TRBJ2-2; D remains unclear. V dropped 1 base and J dropped 3 bases, with 6 bases sitting between them. Germline V gene lookup returns CDR1 SGHTA and CDR2 FQGNSA. The CDR3 sequence is 14 residues long. CDR3 loop: CASSLDWDTGELFF. The CDR3 nucleotides read TGTGCCAGCAGCTTAGACTGGGACACCGGGGAGCTGTTTTTT.

The chain is built from TRBV28 and TRBJ1-1; D is possibly TRBD1 (6 bases). Between the trimmed V and J ends, which lost 5 bases and 0 bases, there was a span of 16 bases. There are 16 residues in the CDR3. Germline V lookup: CDR1 MDHEN, CDR2 SYDVKM. CDR3 amino acids: CASSPPGHPMNTEAFF. In DNA form, the CDR3 reads TGTGCCAGCAGTCCTCCGGGACACCCCATGAACACTGAAGCTTTCTTT.

The chain is built from TRBV4-2 and TRBJ2-2; possibly TRBD1 for D (6 bases). This CDR3 spans 16 amino acids. Germline V lookup: CDR1 LGHNA, CDR2 YNFKEQ. V gave up 2 bases and J gave up 0 bases, with 10 bases separating them. The CDR3 nucleotides are TGTGCCAGCAGCCAATTAGGGGGATCGAACACCGGGGAGCTGTTTTTT. The encoded protein is CASSQLGGSNTGELFF.

The CDR3 loop is CAWNGPRGDTEAFF. CDR3 in DNA: TGTGCCTGGAACGGGCCCAGGGGTGACACTGAAGCTTTCTTT. This rearrangement joins TRBV30 to TRBJ1-1, with a possible D match to TRBD1 (6 bases). Germline V lookup: CDR1 GTSNPN, CDR2 SVGIG (reference sequence). V was trimmed by 4 bases and J by 3 bases, leaving 15 bases between them. CDR3 length equals 14 residues.

This clonotype is a singleton in its sample. The chain couples TRBV3-1 to TRBJ1-4; 7 nucleotides agree with TRBD1. Germline V gene lookup returns CDR1 LGHDT and CDR2 YNNKEL (reference sequence). V lost 4 bases to trimming and J lost 8 bases; unmatched junction nucleotides: 10. The CDR3 runs to 15 residues. CDR3 nucleotides: TGTGCCAGCAGCCTTCGGACAGGTCTCAACGAAAAACTGTTTTTT. Translation: CASSLRTGLNEKLFF.

This clonotype was picked up one time. The chain uses TRBV7-9 and TRBJ1-4; D uncertain. Per germline, CDR1 SEHNR and CDR2 FQNEAQ (reference sequence). This CDR3 spans 16 amino acids. Trimming stripped 3 bases from V and 0 bases from J, with 11 bases between. CDR3 sequence: CASSFRGTTTNEKLFF. Written as DNA, the CDR3 is TGTGCCAGCAGCTTCCGGGGAACAACAACTAATGAAAAACTGTTTTTT.

This sequence joins TRBV30 and TRBJ2-5; D is uncertain. V lost 2 bases and J lost 1, with 5 bases in between. The CDR3 covers 12 residues. The germline gives CDR1 GTSNPN, CDR2 SVGIG (reference sequence). This CDR3 reads CAWSNIQETQYF. The CDR3 DNA reads TGTGCCTGGAGTAACATCCAAGAGACCCAGTACTTC.

The rearrangement joins TRBV28 to TRBJ2-7; 9 nucleotides line up with TRBD1. The V and J ends lost 8 bases and 5 bases, in that order; junction bases with no gene match: 10. The CDR3 spans 14 residues. The germline CDR1 and CDR2 sequences are MDHEN and SYDVKM. In DNA, the CDR3 is TGTGCCAGCTCCGTTGGGACAGGGTCCCACGAGCAGTACTTC. Residues: CASSVGTGSHEQYF. Full variable domain (rest looked up from reference TRBV28 and TRBJ2-7): DVKVTQSSRYLVKRTGEKVFLECVQDMDHENMFWYRQDPGLGLRLIYFSYDVKMKEKGDIPEGYSVSREKKERFSLILESASTNQTSMYLCASSVGTGSHEQYFGPGTRLTVT.

This chain uses TRBV5-4 with TRBJ1-5; 11 bases map to TRBD1. Losses at the gene ends were 4 bases for V and 2 bases for J; bases not matched to a gene: 2. The germline V gene encodes CDR1 SGHNT and CDR2 YYREEE (reference sequence). The length of the CDR3 is 15 residues. The CDR3 reads CASSAGQGGNQPQHF. The CDR3 region has the DNA TGTGCCAGCAGCGCGGGACAGGGGGGCAATCAGCCCCAGCATTTT.

The gene calls are TRBV4-2 and TRBJ2-7; D perhaps matches TRBD2 (6 bases). Trimming stripped 1 base from V and 3 bases from J, with 10 bases between. The CDR3 length is 14 residues. Germline V gene data show CDR1 as LGHNA and CDR2 as YNFKEQ. This CDR3 is CASSQGGKVYEQYF. CDR3 DNA: TGTGCCAGCAGCCAAGGCGGGAAGGTCTACGAGCAGTACTTC.

This chain uses TRBV27 with TRBJ1-6; the D gene is possibly TRBD1 (6 bases). The ends were cut back, 5 bases at V and 11 bases at J, with 10 bases in the middle. This CDR3 has 12 amino acids. Per the germline V gene, CDR1 is MNHEY and CDR2 is SMNVEV (reference sequence). DNA of the CDR3: TGTGCCAGCAGTCCAGGGGTCCCACCCCTCCACTTT. Protein product: CASSPGVPPLHF.